Below, one T cell receptor (beta chain) is given with its context. TCRdb's table, derived via immunoSEQ multiplex PCR, lists solely in-frame clones and lacks some. The data hold some 200,000 clones, with about 83% observed a single time. V lost 0 bases, J lost 1 base, and 11 bases lay in between. Looked up from germline, CDR1 is SGHRS and CDR2 is YFSETQ. This CDR3 is built from 15 residues. This sample is part of a study of blood T cell repertoires in COVID-19. The receptor's source is a woman between 18 and 29 years old who had recovered from COVID-19. Sequencing input: peripheral blood. The V gene is TRBV5-1, the J gene TRBJ2-7, with D possibly TRBD2 on 6 matching bases. The CDR3 sequence is CASSLARDLSYEQYF. The CDR3 DNA follows: TGCGCCAGCAGCTTGGCCCGGGACTTATCCTACGAGCAGTACTTC.